This T cell receptor (beta chain) was sequenced for a study of CD8 T cells in Susac syndrome. Study-level findings and limits: Clonal expansion was missing from Susac syndrome CD4+ T cell repertoires. That the number of individuals in its TCR sequencing and HLA analysis was relatively small was acknowledged by the study.

With random hexamers, reverse transcription was performed on about 0.5 to 1 ug of RNA. TCR beta CDR3 was amplified by immunoSEQ covering 54 Vbeta and 13 Jbeta. TCRdb analysed the immunoSEQ multiplex PCR reads with MiXCR anew, one entry per CDR3 protein. The data contain some 150,000 distinct CDR3 sequences, approximately 95% of them singletons. CDR1 is SGDLS, CDR2 YYNGEE, per germline. Trimming shortened V by 0 bases and J by 9 bases, and 16 bases separated the two germline ends. The CDR3 is 16 amino acids. Sequencing targeted TCR beta in T cells from blood (CD8+ and CD4+). To note about this clonotype: As yet, its antigen is unknown.

The chain couples TRBV9 to TRBJ1-6, with unresolved D. The sample was CD4+ T cells from PBMCs. This clonotype was obtained from a human donor with Susac syndrome. The CDR3 reads CASSVVGDPSGSPLHF. CDR3 DNA: TGTGCCAGCAGCGTAGTTGGAGACCCCTCCGGTTCACCCCTCCACTTT.